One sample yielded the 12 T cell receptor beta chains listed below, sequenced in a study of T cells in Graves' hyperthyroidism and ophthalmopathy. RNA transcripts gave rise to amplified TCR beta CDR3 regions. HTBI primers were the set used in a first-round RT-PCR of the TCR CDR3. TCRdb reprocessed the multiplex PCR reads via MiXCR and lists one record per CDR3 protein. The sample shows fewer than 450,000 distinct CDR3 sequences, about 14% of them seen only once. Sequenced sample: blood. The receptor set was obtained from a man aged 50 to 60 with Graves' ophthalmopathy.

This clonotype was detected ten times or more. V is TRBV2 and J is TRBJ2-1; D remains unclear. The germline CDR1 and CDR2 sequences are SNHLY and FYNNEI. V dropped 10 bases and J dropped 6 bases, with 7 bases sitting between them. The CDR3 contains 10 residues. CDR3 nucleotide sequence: TGTGCCACAGCCTTCAATGAGCAGTTCTTC. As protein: CATAFNEQFF.

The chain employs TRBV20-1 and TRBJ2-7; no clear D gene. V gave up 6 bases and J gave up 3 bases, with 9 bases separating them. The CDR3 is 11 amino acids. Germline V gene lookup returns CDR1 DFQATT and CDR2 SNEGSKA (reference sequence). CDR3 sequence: CSAPELYEQYF. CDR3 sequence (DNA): TGCAGTGCCCCTGAACTCTACGAGCAGTACTTC.

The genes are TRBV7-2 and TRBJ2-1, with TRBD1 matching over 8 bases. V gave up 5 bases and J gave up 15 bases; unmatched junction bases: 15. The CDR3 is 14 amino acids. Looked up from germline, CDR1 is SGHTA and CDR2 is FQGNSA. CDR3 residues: CASSMPTPGQGLFF. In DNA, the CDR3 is TGTGCCAGCAGCATGCCGACCCCCGGACAGGGTCTGTTCTTC. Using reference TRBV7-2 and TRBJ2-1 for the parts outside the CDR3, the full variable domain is GAGVSQSPSNKVTEKGKDVELRCDPISGHTALYWYRQSLGQGLEFLIYFQGNSAPDKSGLPSDRFSAERTGGSVSTLTIQRTQQEDSAVYLCASSMPTPGQGLFFGPGTRLTVL.

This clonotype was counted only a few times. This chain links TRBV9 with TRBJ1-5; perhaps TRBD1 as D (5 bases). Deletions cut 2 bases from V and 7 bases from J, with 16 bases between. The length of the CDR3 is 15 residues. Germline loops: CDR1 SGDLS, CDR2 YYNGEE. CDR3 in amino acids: CASSVTRRVGQPQHF. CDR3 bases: TGTGCCAGCAGCGTTACGCGCAGGGTCGGCCAGCCCCAGCATTTT.

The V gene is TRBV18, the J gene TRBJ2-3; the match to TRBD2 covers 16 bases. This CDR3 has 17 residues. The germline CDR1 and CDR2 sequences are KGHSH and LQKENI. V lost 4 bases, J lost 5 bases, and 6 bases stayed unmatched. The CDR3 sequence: CASSQGLAGGPGDTQYF. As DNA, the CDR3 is TGTGCCAGCTCACAGGGACTAGCGGGAGGGCCGGGAGATACGCAGTATTTT.

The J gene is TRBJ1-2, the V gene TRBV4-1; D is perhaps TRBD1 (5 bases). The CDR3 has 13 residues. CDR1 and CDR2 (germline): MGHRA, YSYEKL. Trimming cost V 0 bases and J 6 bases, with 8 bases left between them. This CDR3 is CASSQEGLNGYTF. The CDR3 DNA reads TGCGCCAGCAGCCAAGAGGGACTTAATGGCTACACCTTC.

The CDR3 spells CASEGQENTGELFF. The CDR3 DNA reads TGTGCCAGCGAGGGACAGGAGAACACCGGGGAGCTGTTTTTT. V gene TRBV10-3 combines with J gene TRBJ2-2; 8 positions agree with TRBD1. Looked up from germline, CDR1 is ENHRY and CDR2 is SYGVKD. V lost 10 bases and J lost 1; bases outside the gene matches: 5. The CDR3 runs to 14 residues.

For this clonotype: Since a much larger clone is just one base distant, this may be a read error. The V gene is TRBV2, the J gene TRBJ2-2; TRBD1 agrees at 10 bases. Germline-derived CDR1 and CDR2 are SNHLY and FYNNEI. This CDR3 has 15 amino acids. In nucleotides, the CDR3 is TGTGCCAGCAGCATAGACAGGGGGCAGGCCGGGGAGCTGCTTTTT. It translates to CASSIDRGQAGELLF. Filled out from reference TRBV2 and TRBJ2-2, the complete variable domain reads EPEVTQTPSHQVTQMGQEVILRCVPISNHLYFYWYRQILGQKVEFLVSFYNNEISEKSEIFDDQFSVERPDGSNFTLKIRSTKLEDSAMYFCASSIDRGQAGELLFGEGSRLTVL.

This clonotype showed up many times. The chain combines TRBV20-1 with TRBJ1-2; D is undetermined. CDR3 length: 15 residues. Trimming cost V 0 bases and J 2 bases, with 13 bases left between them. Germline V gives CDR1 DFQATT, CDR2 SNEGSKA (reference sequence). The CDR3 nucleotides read TGCAGTGCTAGAGAATCCCCGTTCGGGAACTATGGCTACACCTTC. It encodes CSARESPFGNYGYTF.

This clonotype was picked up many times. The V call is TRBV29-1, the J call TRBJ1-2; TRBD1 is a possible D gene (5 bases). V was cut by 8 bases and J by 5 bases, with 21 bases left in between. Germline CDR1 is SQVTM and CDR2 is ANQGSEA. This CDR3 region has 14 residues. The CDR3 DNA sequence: TGCAGCACCGAAGTCCTGGGTGGGGGTTATGGCTACACCTTC. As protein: CSTEVLGGGYGYTF.

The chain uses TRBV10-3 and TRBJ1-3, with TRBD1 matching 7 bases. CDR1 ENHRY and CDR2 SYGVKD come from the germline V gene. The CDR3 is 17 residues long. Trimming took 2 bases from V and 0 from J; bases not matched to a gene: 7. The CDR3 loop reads CAISENRGSLSGNTIYF. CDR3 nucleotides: TGTGCCATCAGTGAGAACAGGGGCTCCCTCTCTGGAAACACCATATATTTT.

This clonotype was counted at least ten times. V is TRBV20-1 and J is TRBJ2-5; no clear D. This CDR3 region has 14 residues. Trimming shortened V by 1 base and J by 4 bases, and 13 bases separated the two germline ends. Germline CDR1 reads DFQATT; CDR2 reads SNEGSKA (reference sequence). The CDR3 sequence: CSARVIVFGETQYF. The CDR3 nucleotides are TGCAGTGCTAGAGTTATAGTGTTTGGAGAGACCCAGTACTTC.